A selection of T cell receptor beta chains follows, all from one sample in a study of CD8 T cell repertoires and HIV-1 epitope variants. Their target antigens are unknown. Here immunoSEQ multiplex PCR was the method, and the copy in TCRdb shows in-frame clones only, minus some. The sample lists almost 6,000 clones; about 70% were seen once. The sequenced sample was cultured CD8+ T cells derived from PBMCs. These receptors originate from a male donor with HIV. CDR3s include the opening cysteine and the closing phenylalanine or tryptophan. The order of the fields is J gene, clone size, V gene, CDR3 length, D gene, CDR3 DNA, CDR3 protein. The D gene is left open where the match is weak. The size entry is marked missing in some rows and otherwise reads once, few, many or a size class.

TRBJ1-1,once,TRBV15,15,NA,TGTGCCACCAGCAGAGATCGACTAATCGACGGTGAAGCTTTCTTT,CATSRDRLIDGEAFF
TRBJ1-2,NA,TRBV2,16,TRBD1,TGTGCCAGCAGGGGGACCTTGGACAGGGGCAACTATGGCTACACCTTC,CASRGTLDRGNYGYTF
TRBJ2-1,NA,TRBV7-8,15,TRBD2,TGTGCCAGCAGCTTTAGACTAGCGGGGGACAATGAGCAGTTCTTC,CASSFRLAGDNEQFF
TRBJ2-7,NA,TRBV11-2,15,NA,TGTGCCAGCAGCTTAGAAAGCGGGTGGACCTACGAGCAGTACTTC,CASSLESGWTYEQYF
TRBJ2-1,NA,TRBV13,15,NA,TGTGCCAACAGCTTATATAGGGAGATGAGGAATGAGCAGTTCTTC,CANSLYREMRNEQFF
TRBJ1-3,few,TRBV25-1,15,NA,TGTGCCAGCAGTGATTTTGGCAGCTCTGGAAACACCATATATTTT,CASSDFGSSGNTIYF
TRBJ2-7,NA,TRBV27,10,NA,TGTGCCAGCAGTTTTGGGTTGGGGTACTTC,CASSFGLGYF
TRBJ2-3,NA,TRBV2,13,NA,TGTGCCAGCTTACCCGTCCATGGAGGAACGCAGTATTTT,CASLPVHGGTQYF
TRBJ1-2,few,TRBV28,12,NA,TGTGCTCTACAGGGTTCTAACTATGGCTACACCTTC,CALQGSNYGYTF
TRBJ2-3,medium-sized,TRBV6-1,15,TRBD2,TGTGCCAGCAGTGAGACTAGCGGGAGGCCAGATACGCAGTATTTT,CASSETSGRPDTQYF
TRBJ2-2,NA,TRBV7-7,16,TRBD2,TGTGCCAGCAGCTCTTTTCCGGGGGGGAACACCGGGGAGCTGTTTTTT,CASSSFPGGNTGELFF
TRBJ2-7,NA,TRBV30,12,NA,TGTGCCTGGAGCGATGTGGGCTACGAGCAGTACTTC,CAWSDVGYEQYF
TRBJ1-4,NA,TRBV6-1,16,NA,TGTGCCAGCAGTGAAGCCCCGGGTCCAACTAATGAAAAACTGTTTTTT,CASSEAPGPTNEKLFF
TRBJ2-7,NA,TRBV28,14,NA,TGTGCCAGCAGGCTAGAGGACTCCTCCTACGAGCAGTACTTC,CASRLEDSSYEQYF
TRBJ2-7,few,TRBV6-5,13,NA,TGTGCCAGCAGTTCCTTGGCTGAGGGCGAGCAGTACTTC,CASSSLAEGEQYF
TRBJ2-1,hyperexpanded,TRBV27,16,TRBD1,TGTGCCAGCAGTTTATCACAGGGGATATCCTACAATGAGCAGTTCTTC,CASSLSQGISYNEQFF
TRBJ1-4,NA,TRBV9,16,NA,TGTGCCAGCAGCGTAGTCGGCGAAGCAACTAATGAAAAACTGTTTTTT,CASSVVGEATNEKLFF
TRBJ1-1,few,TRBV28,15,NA,TGTGCCAGCAGTATGACTGGGCGTCGGAACACTGAAGCTTTCTTT,CASSMTGRRNTEAFF
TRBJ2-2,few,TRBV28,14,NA,TGTGCCAGCAGTTTCCTCGTGAACACCGGGGAGCTGTTTTTT,CASSFLVNTGELFF
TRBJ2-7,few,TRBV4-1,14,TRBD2,TGCGCCAGCAGCCAACTAGCGGGAGACCACGAGCAGTACTTC,CASSQLAGDHEQYF
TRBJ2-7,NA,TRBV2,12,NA,TGTGCCAGCGGGGGCAGAACCTACGAGCAGTACTTC,CASGGRTYEQYF
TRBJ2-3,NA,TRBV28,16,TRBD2,TGTGCCAGCAGTTTATGGGCTAGCGGGGGAACAGATACGCAGTATTTT,CASSLWASGGTDTQYF
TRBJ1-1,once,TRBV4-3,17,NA,TGCGCCAGCAGCCAAGATCAGTTTGGAGGGTTGAACACTGAAGCTTTCTTT,CASSQDQFGGLNTEAFF
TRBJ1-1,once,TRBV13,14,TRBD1,TGTGCCAGCAGCCTCGGGACAGGGGGCACTGAAGCTTTCTTT,CASSLGTGGTEAFF
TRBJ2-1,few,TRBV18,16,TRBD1,TGTGCCAGCTCACGACAGGGGGTCGAAGGGTTCAATGAGCAGTTCTTC,CASSRQGVEGFNEQFF
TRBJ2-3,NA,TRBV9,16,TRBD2,TGTGCCAGCAGCGTCACAGGGCTAGCGGGGCCAGATACGCAGTATTTT,CASSVTGLAGPDTQYF
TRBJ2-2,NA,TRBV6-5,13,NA,TGTGCCAGCAGCCGGGACGTCACCGGGGAGCTGTTTTTT,CASSRDVTGELFF
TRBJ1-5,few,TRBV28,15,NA,TGTGCCAGCAGTTTGGAGGGCTGGGGCAATCAGCCCCAGCATTTT,CASSLEGWGNQPQHF
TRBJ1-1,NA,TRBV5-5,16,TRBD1,TGTGCCAGCAGCTCTTACCTAACTCAGGGGGGCACTGAAGCTTTCTTT,CASSSYLTQGGTEAFF
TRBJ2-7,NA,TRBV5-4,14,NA,TGTGCCAGCAGCTTGGATAGAGGTTCCTACGAGCAGTACTTC,CASSLDRGSYEQYF
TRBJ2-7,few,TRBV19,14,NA,TGTGCCAGTAGTACGGGACTGGGCTCCTACGAGCAGTACTTC,CASSTGLGSYEQYF
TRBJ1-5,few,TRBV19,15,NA,TGTGCCAGTAGTACGTCAGGGTCAGGCAATCAGCCCCAGCATTTT,CASSTSGSGNQPQHF
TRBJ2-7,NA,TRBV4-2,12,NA,TGTGCCAGCAGCCGGCAATCAGGCGAGCAGTACTTC,CASSRQSGEQYF
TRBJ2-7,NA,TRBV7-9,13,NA,TGTGCCAGCAGCTCGGAGGTATCCTACGAGCAGTACTTC,CASSSEVSYEQYF
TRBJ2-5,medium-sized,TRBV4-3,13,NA,TGCGCCAGCAGCTCCCTTCTCACGGAGACCCAGTACTTC,CASSSLLTETQYF